This record covers a single TCR beta chain. Its target antigen remains unknown. Base qualities are not recorded, but no much larger clone differs from it by a single base. The data derive from a study of T-cell reconstitution after alpha-beta-depleted transplantation in children (dated by TCRdb to 2016 to 2017). Some background on the complete study: T-cell immune reconstitution after TCRalphabeta/CD19-depleted allogeneic hematopoietic cell transplantation in children was quantitatively tracked in the study by means of TCR repertoire profiling.

Library generation was performed with PCR. Sequencing used an Illumina HiSeq 2500. Molecular barcoding was employed in the preparation of TCR libraries, with unique molecular identifiers being used to normalize TCRbeta repertoire quantification. In-frame beta chains were kept once TCRdb had trimmed the public reads at Q25 with fastp and called clones with MiXCR. A single entry per CDR3 protein holds the most common genes and DNA from its merged rows. Present in this sample are 350,000 to 400,000 distinct CDR3 sequences, about a fifth of which were seen just once. Less than 4.5% of the sample is held by the ten biggest clonotypes. Trimmed from V: 6 bases; trimmed from J: 0 bases; junction bases lacking a gene match: 2. The CDR3 contains 13 residues, cysteine and phenylalanine counted. CDR3 DNA is the only sequence kept; it has 39 bases, read in frame from the first base.

Sequenced here: PBMCs from the stem cell graft donor, sampled from the stem cell graft. Rearrangement joined TRBV12-3 or TRBV12-4 to TRBJ2-7; 7 bases in the middle match TRBD1. This clonotype was obtained from a human donor who donated a stem cell graft to a child with acute myeloid leukemia. The CDR3 corresponds to CASRRDSSYEQYF. DNA sequence: TGTGCCAGCAGGAGGGACAGCTCCTACGAGCAGTACTTC.